The TCR beta chain described here comes from a study of shared T cell receptors in the human thymus. Here immunoSEQ multiplex PCR was the method, and the copy in TCRdb shows in-frame clones only, minus some. Among some 760,000 clones, approximately 85% were seen once, and the ten largest hold 0.0095% to 0.013%. CDR1 and CDR2 (germline): MNHNS, SASEGT. CDR3 length: 14 residues. V was clipped by 6 bases and J by 4 bases, with 13 bases between them. The same data also went into a second study, on human thymus T cells.

This TCR was sampled from a girl less than two years old with a congenital heart defect. The rearrangement joins TRBV6-1 to TRBJ1-3; TRBD1 might be the D (6 bases). Sequenced material: thymocytes. This CDR3 is CASSPGRGGNTIYF. In DNA form, the CDR3 reads TGTGCCAGCAGCCCGGGGAGGGGGGGAAACACCATATATTTT.